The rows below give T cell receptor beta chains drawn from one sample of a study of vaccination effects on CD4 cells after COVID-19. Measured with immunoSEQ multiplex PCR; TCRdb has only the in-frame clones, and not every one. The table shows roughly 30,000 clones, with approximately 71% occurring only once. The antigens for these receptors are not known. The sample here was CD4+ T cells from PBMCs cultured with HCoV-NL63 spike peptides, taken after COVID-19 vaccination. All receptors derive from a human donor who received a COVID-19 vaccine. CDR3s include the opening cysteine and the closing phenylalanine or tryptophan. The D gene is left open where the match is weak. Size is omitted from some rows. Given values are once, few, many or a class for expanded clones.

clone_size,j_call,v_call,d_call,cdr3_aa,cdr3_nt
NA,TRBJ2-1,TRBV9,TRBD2,CASSAAGGYNEQFF,TGTGCCAGCAGCGCCGCGGGGGGCTACAATGAGCAGTTCTTC
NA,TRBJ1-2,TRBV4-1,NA,CASSQLSGSYGYTF,TGCGCCAGCAGCCAGCTCTCCGGGAGTTATGGCTACACCTTC
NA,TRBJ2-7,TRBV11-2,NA,CASSFSIPRGPYEQYF,TGTGCCAGCAGCTTTTCTATCCCTCGGGGACCCTACGAGCAGTACTTC
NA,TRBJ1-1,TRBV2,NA,CASRSRDARSFEAFF,TGTGCCAGCAGGTCCCGGGACGCCCGAAGCTTTGAAGCTTTCTTT
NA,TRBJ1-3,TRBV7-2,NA,CASSFGSGNTIYF,TGTGCCAGCAGCTTTGGAAGTGGAAACACCATATATTTT
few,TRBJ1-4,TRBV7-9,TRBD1,CASSLAGQGTNEKLFF,TGTGCCAGCAGCTTAGCAGGACAGGGAACTAATGAAAAACTGTTTTTT
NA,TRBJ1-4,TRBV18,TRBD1,CASRGQGIEKLFF,TGTGCCAGCCGCGGACAGGGAATCGAAAAACTGTTTTTT
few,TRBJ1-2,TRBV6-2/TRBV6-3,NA,CASSYSGNVGHYGYTF,TGTGCCAGCAGTTACTCGGGAAACGTGGGCCACTATGGCTACACCTTC
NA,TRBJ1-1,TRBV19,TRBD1,CASSGATGGTEAFF,TGTGCCAGTAGTGGGGCTACAGGGGGCACTGAAGCTTTCTTT
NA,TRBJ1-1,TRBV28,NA,CASSWGGMNTEAFF,TGTGCCAGCAGCTGGGGGGGTATGAACACTGAAGCTTTCTTT
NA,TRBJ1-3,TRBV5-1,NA,CASSLDSRNTIYF,TGCGCCAGCAGCCTGGACAGTAGAAACACCATATATTTT
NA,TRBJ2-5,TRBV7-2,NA,CASSLVRGAPTQETQYF,TGTGCCAGCAGCTTAGTTAGGGGGGCCCCAACCCAAGAGACCCAGTACTTC
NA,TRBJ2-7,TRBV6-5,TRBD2,CASSYSLAGGSYEQYF,TGTGCCAGCAGTTACTCACTAGCGGGAGGCTCCTACGAGCAGTACTTC
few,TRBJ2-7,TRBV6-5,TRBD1,CASRIRTGGDWEQYF,TGTGCCAGCAGGATCAGGACAGGGGGCGATTGGGAGCAGTACTTC
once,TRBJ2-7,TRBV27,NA,CASSEAIGSSYEQYF,TGTGCCAGCAGTGAGGCTATAGGGAGCTCCTACGAGCAGTACTTC
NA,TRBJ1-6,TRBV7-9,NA,CASRTAQNNSPLHF,TGTGCCAGCAGGACAGCCCAGAATAATTCACCCCTCCACTTT
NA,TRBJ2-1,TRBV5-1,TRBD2,CASVIAGGRIGNEQFF,TGCGCCAGTGTCATAGCGGGGGGGAGGATTGGCAATGAGCAGTTCTTC
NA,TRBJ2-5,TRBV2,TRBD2,CASTPGYSSRGEETQYF,TGTGCCAGCACCCCGGGGTACTCATCGCGGGGGGAGGAGACCCAGTACTTC
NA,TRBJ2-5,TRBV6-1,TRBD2,CASSGKPGLAGGPLETQYF,TGTGCCAGCAGTGGGAAACCCGGACTAGCGGGAGGGCCTCTCGAGACCCAGTACTTC
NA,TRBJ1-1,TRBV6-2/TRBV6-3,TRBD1,CASSYPGGVGTEAFF,TGTGCCAGCAGTTACCCAGGGGGGGTGGGCACTGAAGCTTTCTTT
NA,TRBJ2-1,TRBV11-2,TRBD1,CASSLGTGVNEQFF,TGTGCCAGCAGCTTAGGGACAGGGGTCAATGAGCAGTTCTTC
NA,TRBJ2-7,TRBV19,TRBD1,CASSKQGVYEQYF,TGTGCCAGTAGTAAACAGGGGGTATACGAGCAGTACTTC
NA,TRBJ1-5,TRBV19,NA,CASRLGDQPQHF,TGTGCCAGTAGATTGGGGGATCAGCCCCAGCATTTT